This T cell receptor beta chain was sequenced during a study of beta chain features in type 1 diabetes. The authors reverse transcribed all of the isolated RNA, so sequencing captured expressed TCRB transcripts. TCRdb keeps only in-frame clones here, not all; method: immunoSEQ multiplex PCR. The profile shows just over 600,000 clones, around 15% of them singletons. The authors sorted CD4+ naive, central memory, regulatory and stem cell-like memory cells via CD45RO/CCR7/CD25/CD127/CD95/CD27. Germline CDR1 is SGHNT and CDR2 is YYREEE (reference sequence). V was pared by 4 bases and J by 4 bases, with 2 bases of the junction left unmatched. There are 13 residues in the CDR3. This clone came up a few times.

The receptor was isolated from a man younger than 35 in good health. Sequencing used naive CD4+ T cells from blood. The gene calls are TRBV5-4 and TRBJ2-4, with 7 bases aligning to TRBD1. The CDR3 reads CASSLGQKNIQYF. CDR3 DNA: TGTGCCAGCAGCCTGGGACAGAAAAACATTCAGTACTTC.